The 19 T cell receptor beta chains reported below all come from one sample, sequenced in a study of cytomegalovirus exposure and HLA in healthy donors. TCRdb's copy holds only in-frame clones and misses some; the assay was immunoSEQ multiplex PCR. The sample consists of roughly 63,000 clones, 70% to 90% of them appearing once. Input material: PBMCs. The receptors were sampled from a young woman in good health and CMV-seronegative.

The chain links TRBV11-2 to TRBJ2-5, with D uncertain. V was clipped by 3 bases and J by 0 bases, with 5 bases between them. The germline gives CDR1 SGHAT, CDR2 FQNNGV. The CDR3 length is 13 residues. The CDR3 spells CASSFGYQETQYF. DNA of the CDR3: TGTGCCAGCAGCTTCGGGTACCAAGAGACCCAGTACTTC.

The J gene is TRBJ1-4, the V gene TRBV7-9; 8 bases agree with TRBD1. Germline CDR1 and CDR2: SEHNR and FQNEAQ (reference sequence). The V gene end was trimmed by 6 bases and the J gene end by 7 bases; junction bases not matched to a gene: 4. CDR3 length equals 13 residues. The CDR3 sequence is CASRFTGGEKLFF. In DNA form, the CDR3 reads TGTGCCAGCAGATTCACAGGGGGTGAAAAACTGTTTTTT.

This clone was seen a single time. V is TRBV7-2 and J is TRBJ2-5; TRBD2 agrees at 7 bases. V lost 9 bases, J lost 4 bases, and 11 bases stayed unmatched. Per germline, CDR1 SGHTA and CDR2 FQGNSA. The CDR3 sequence is 14 residues long. Written as DNA, the CDR3 is TGTGCCAGTCGCCGCGGGGGATCGGGAGAGACCCAGTACTTC. As protein: CASRRGGSGETQYF.

The CDR3 nucleotides are TGTGCCAGCAGCGACAGGGCCTACAATGAGCAGTTCTTC. Translating it yields CASSDRAYNEQFF. The chain joins TRBV5-5 to TRBJ2-1; 7 nucleotides agree with TRBD1. After removal of 4 bases from V and 2 bases from J, the junction contained 0 bases not matched to a gene. From germline, CDR1 is SGHKS and CDR2 YYEKEE (reference sequence). This CDR3 region has 13 residues.

This clone was counted a few times. The V gene is TRBV6-5, the J gene TRBJ2-7; TRBD1 is a possible D gene (6 bases). V was pared by 4 bases and J by 4 bases, with 14 bases between. Germline-derived CDR1 and CDR2 are MNHEY and SVGAGI. CDR3 length: 14 residues. As DNA, the CDR3 is TGTGCCAGCAGTTCTGGGGGCAGAGATTACGAGCAGTACTTC. Its protein product is CASSSGGRDYEQYF.

This chain joins TRBV11-2 and TRBJ2-2; D may be TRBD1 (5 bases). This CDR3 region has 15 residues. Germline CDR1 and CDR2: SGHAT and FQNNGV. V dropped 1 base and J dropped 5 bases, with 11 bases sitting between them. The CDR3 is CASSLVQGWTGELFF. For the CDR3, the DNA is TGTGCCAGCAGCTTAGTGCAGGGTTGGACCGGGGAGCTGTTTTTT.

This chain connects TRBV6-5 to TRBJ1-3; perhaps TRBD1 as D (6 bases). V dropped 4 bases and J dropped 1 base, with 11 bases sitting between them. CDR1 is MNHEY and CDR2 is SVGAGI in the germline V gene. This CDR3 has 15 residues. In DNA form, the CDR3 reads TGTGCCAGCAGTTGGGAGAGGGGGTCTGGAAACACCATATATTTT. Translated, it gives CASSWERGSGNTIYF.

Only a few counts were recorded for this clone. The rearrangement uses TRBV30 and TRBJ1-2, with D hard to call. Germline V lookup: CDR1 GTSNPN, CDR2 SVGIG (reference sequence). Deletions cut 4 bases from V and 12 bases from J, with 18 bases between. CDR3 size: 12 residues. The CDR3 bases are TGTGCCTGGAATGATCACACACGGAGGAACACCTTC. It encodes CAWNDHTRRNTF.

The rearrangement links TRBV5-4 to TRBJ1-1; the D gene is possibly TRBD1 (5 bases). From germline, CDR1 is SGHNT and CDR2 YYREEE (reference sequence). This CDR3 has 16 residues. The germline V and J ends were trimmed by 0 bases and 7 bases, with 19 bases remaining between them. The CDR3 DNA reads as TGTGCCAGCAGCTTGGATGGTACACAGGCGGGGCGTGAAGCTTTCTTT. This sequence encodes CASSLDGTQAGREAFF.

This rearrangement joins TRBV5-1 to TRBJ2-7, with D tentatively TRBD2 (6 bases). Trimming shortened V by 5 bases and J by 2 bases, and 17 bases separated the two germline ends. The CDR3 is 15 amino acids. Per the germline V gene, CDR1 is SGHRS and CDR2 is YFSETQ. In nucleotides, the CDR3 is TGCGCCAGCAGGGGTGGGGGGTCTGTGGCCTACGAGCAGTACTTC. Protein product: CASRGGGSVAYEQYF.

This clone was observed a handful of times. This rearrangement joins TRBV30 to TRBJ1-2, with TRBD1 as a possible D gene (6 bases). This CDR3 comprises 16 residues. The ends were cut back, 2 bases at V and 5 bases at J, with 21 bases in the middle. Looked up from germline, CDR1 is GTSNPN and CDR2 is SVGIG (reference sequence). The CDR3 coding sequence is TGTGCCTGGAGTCCCGGGGGGACACAACTTCAATATGGCTACACCTTC. Its protein is CAWSPGGTQLQYGYTF. Complete variable domain (other parts from reference TRBV30 and TRBJ1-2): SQTIHQWPATLVQPVGSPLSLECTVEGTSNPNLYWYRQAAGRGLQLLFYSVGIGQISSEVPQNLSASRPQDRQFILSSKKLLLSDSGFYLCAWSPGGTQLQYGYTFGSGTRLTVV.

J is TRBJ2-5 and V is TRBV15, with 8 bases that match TRBD1. From germline, CDR1 is LNHNV and CDR2 YYDKDF (reference sequence). This CDR3 has 13 residues. Germline trimming cut 5 bases from V and 5 bases from J; bases unmatched to any gene: 4. CDR3 nucleotide sequence: TGTGCCACCAGCGTGACAGGGGTTGAGACCCAGTACTTC. The encoded protein is CATSVTGVETQYF.

The chain employs TRBV6-6 and TRBJ2-5; a possible D gene is TRBD1 (5 bases). V shed 0 bases and J shed 5 bases, with 13 bases lying between them. The CDR3 contains 15 residues. Germline V lookup: CDR1 MNHNY, CDR2 SVGAGI (reference sequence). The CDR3 region is CASSYSSGNGETQYF. The CDR3 DNA is TGTGCCAGCAGTTACTCCTCAGGGAACGGGGAGACCCAGTACTTC.

The V gene is TRBV4-1, the J gene TRBJ1-5; tentative D call: TRBD1 (5 bases). Trimming cost V 2 bases and J 9 bases, with 17 bases left between them. From germline, CDR1 is MGHRA and CDR2 YSYEKL. This CDR3 contains 15 residues. The CDR3 nucleotides are TGCGCCAGCAGCCAAAGCTCCAGGTGGGACTTGCCCCAGCATTTT. This encodes CASSQSSRWDLPQHF.

The rearrangement joins TRBV4-1 to TRBJ1-4, with 9 bases matching TRBD1. Germline CDR1 is MGHRA and CDR2 is YSYEKL. This CDR3 is built from 14 residues. Unmatched junction bases numbered 4, after V lost 6 bases and J lost 5 bases. This CDR3 is CASSRTGENEKLFF. CDR3 nucleotides: TGCGCCAGCAGTAGGACAGGGGAAAATGAAAAACTGTTTTTT.

The genes are TRBV11-2 and TRBJ2-7, with unresolved D. Germline lookup yields CDR1 SGHAT and CDR2 FQNNGV. Trimming took off 2 bases at V and 2 bases at J, with 10 bases between the two ends. The CDR3 is made up of 14 amino acids. CDR3 sequence: CASSLWSTPYEQYF. The CDR3, as DNA: TGTGCCAGCAGCTTATGGAGTACCCCCTACGAGCAGTACTTC.

This clone occurred a few times. The chain links TRBV11-2 to TRBJ1-3; the match to TRBD1 covers 7 bases. This CDR3 comprises 15 residues. Germline trimming cut 3 bases from V and 3 bases from J; bases unmatched to any gene: 5. CDR1 SGHAT and CDR2 FQNNGV come from the germline V gene. The CDR3 DNA sequence: TGTGCCAGCAGCTTCCGACAGGGTCATGGAAACACCATATATTTT. Translated: CASSFRQGHGNTIYF.

The CDR3 sequence: CASSLAASGGRETQYF. CDR3 coding DNA: TGCGCCAGCAGCTTGGCGGCTAGCGGGGGTCGGGAGACCCAGTACTTC. The chain uses TRBV5-1 and TRBJ2-5; 10 bases match TRBD2. V trimming: 0 bases; J trimming: 5 bases; junction bases outside the gene matches: 7. There are 16 residues in the CDR3. Germline loops: CDR1 SGHRS, CDR2 YFSETQ.

This clone was seen only once. The rearrangement joins TRBV28 to TRBJ2-2, with TRBD2 matching over 7 bases. V was clipped by 0 bases and J by 0 bases; unmatched bases: 4. This CDR3 is built from 17 residues. The germline V gene encodes CDR1 MDHEN and CDR2 SYDVKM. CDR3 residues: CASSLWGRGANTGELFF. CDR3 coding DNA: TGTGCCAGCAGTTTATGGGGGAGGGGCGCGAACACCGGGGAGCTGTTTTTT.